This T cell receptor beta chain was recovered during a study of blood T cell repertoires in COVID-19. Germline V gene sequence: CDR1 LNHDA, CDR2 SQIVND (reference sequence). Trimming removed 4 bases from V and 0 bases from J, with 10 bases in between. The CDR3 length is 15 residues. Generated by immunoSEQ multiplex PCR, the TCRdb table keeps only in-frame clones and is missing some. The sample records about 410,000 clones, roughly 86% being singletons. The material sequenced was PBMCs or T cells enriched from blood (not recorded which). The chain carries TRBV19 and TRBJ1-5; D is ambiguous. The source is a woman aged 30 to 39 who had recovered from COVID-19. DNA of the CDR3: TGTGCCAGTAGTAGTCGAGATTATAGCAATCAGCCCCAGCATTTT. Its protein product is CASSSRDYSNQPQHF.